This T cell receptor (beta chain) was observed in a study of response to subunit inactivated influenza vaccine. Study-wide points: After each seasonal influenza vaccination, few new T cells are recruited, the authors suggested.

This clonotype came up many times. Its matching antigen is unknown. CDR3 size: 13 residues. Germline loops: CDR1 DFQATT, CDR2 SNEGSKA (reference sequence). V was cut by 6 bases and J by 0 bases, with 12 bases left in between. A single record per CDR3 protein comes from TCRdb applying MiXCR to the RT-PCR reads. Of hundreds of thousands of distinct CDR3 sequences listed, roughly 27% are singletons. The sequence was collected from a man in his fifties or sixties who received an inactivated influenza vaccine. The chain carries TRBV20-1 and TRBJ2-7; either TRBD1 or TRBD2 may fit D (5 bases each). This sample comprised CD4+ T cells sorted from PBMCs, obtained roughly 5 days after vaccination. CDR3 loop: CSAPGTGSYEQYF. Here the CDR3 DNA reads TGCAGTGCGCCCGGGACCGGCTCCTACGAGCAGTACTTC.